Below are 30 T cell receptor beta chains sequenced from a single sample in a study of T cell responses to AZD1222 COVID-19 vaccine. TCRdb's table, derived via immunoSEQ multiplex PCR, lists solely in-frame clones and lacks some. The sample lists about 73,000 clones; 75% to 90% were seen once. The sample in question was peripheral blood, obtained 28 days after the second AZD1222 dose. These receptor sequences come from an adult who received the AZD1222 COVID-19 vaccine.

The J gene is TRBJ2-2, the V gene TRBV28; TRBD1 matches at 9 bases. Germline assignment: CDR1 MDHEN and CDR2 SYDVKM. This CDR3 spans 15 amino acids. The junction had 5 bases not matched to a gene; V was cut back by 3 bases and J by 6 bases. CDR3 nucleotides: TGTGCCAGCAGTTTGACAGGGGGGATCTCCGGGGAGCTGTTTTTT. It is translated as CASSLTGGISGELFF.

The rearrangement links TRBV27 to TRBJ2-5; possibly TRBD2 for D (5 bases). The CDR3 has 17 amino acids. Germline V gene data show CDR1 as MNHEY and CDR2 as SMNVEV (reference sequence). V lost 0 bases and J 3 bases, leaving 17 bases between the germline ends. CDR3 loop: CASSLSRQPRGKETQYF. CDR3 DNA sequence: TGTGCCAGCAGTTTATCCCGGCAGCCAAGAGGGAAAGAGACCCAGTACTTC.

The chain employs TRBV5-1 and TRBJ2-5, with 7 bases fitting TRBD1. Germline V lookup: CDR1 SGHRS, CDR2 YFSETQ. This CDR3 contains 15 residues. J gave up 5 bases and V 4 bases, and 11 bases lay outside the gene matches. The CDR3 here is CASSGTQGSLETQYF. In DNA, the CDR3 is TGCGCCAGCAGCGGAACACAGGGGTCCCTGGAGACCCAGTACTTC.

The CDR3: CASSQAGQGARSYGYTF. CDR3 nucleotide sequence: TGTGCCAGCAGCCAGGCGGGACAGGGGGCGCGCAGCTATGGCTACACCTTC. The chain employs TRBV28 and TRBJ1-2, with 12 positions matching TRBD1. The CDR3 spans 17 residues. V lost 6 bases, J lost 4 bases, and 12 bases stayed unmatched. Germline CDR1 reads MDHEN; CDR2 reads SYDVKM.

The chain has TRBV2 and TRBJ1-2; D remains unclear. Germline CDR1 SNHLY, CDR2 FYNNEI. CDR3 length: 13 residues. The V end was cut by 8 bases, the J end by 4 bases, with 14 bases between. This CDR3 is CASDLGAGYGYTF. Written as DNA, the CDR3 is TGTGCCAGCGATCTCGGTGCAGGCTATGGCTACACCTTC.

V gene TRBV19 combines with J gene TRBJ1-5, with D possibly matching TRBD1 (5 bases). This CDR3 contains 14 residues. Looked up from germline, CDR1 is LNHDA and CDR2 is SQIVND (reference sequence). The V and J ends lost 10 bases and 0 bases respectively, with 13 bases between them. CDR3 sequence: CATGGAHSNQPQHF. The CDR3 region has the DNA TGTGCCACCGGAGGGGCCCATAGCAATCAGCCCCAGCATTTT.

The V and J genes are TRBV6-4 and TRBJ2-2; 15 nucleotides line up with TRBD2. Trimming at V came to 8 bases and at J to 6 bases, leaving 4 bases not matched to a gene. CDR1 MRHNA and CDR2 SNTAGT come from the germline V gene. CDR3 length: 15 residues. Here the CDR3 DNA reads TGTGCCAGCCGAGGACTAGCGGGAGGGGCCGGGGAGCTGTTTTTT. Residues: CASRGLAGGAGELFF.

This clone came up once. The gene calls are TRBV6-5 and TRBJ1-5, with D unclear. The germline CDR1 and CDR2 sequences are MNHEY and SVGAGI. The CDR3 runs to 15 residues. V shed 4 bases and J shed 2 bases, with 12 bases lying between them. Here the CDR3 reads CASSWTQSGNQPQHF. The DNA of the CDR3 is TGTGCCAGCAGTTGGACCCAGTCCGGCAATCAGCCCCAGCATTTT.

This chain joins TRBV27 and TRBJ1-1, with unresolved D. Trimming pared 5 bases from V and 0 bases from J, leaving 13 bases between. Germline CDR1 MNHEY, CDR2 SMNVEV (reference sequence). CDR3 length: 15 residues. The CDR3, as DNA: TGTGCCAGCAGTCCCCCTACTACAGTGAACACTGAAGCTTTCTTT. Its protein is CASSPPTTVNTEAFF.

The CDR3 nucleotides are TGTGCCAGTCGTCGGGGGGAGAACTATGGCTACACCTTC. This encodes CASRRGENYGYTF. This chain uses TRBV19 with TRBJ1-2; D may be TRBD1 (5 bases). Trimming stripped 8 bases from V and 2 bases from J, with 12 bases between. The CDR3 runs 13 residues. Germline CDR1 reads LNHDA; CDR2 reads SQIVND (reference sequence).

The rearrangement joins TRBV6-2 or TRBV6-3 to TRBJ1-2; D is perhaps TRBD1 (6 bases). V lost 7 bases, J lost 4 bases, and 13 bases lay in between. The CDR3 sequence is 13 residues long. Germline V gene lookup returns CDR1 MNHEY and CDR2 SVGEGT. The CDR3 nucleotides read TGTGCCAGCACCCCCGGGGGGCGCTATGGCTACACCTTC. Translating it yields CASTPGGRYGYTF.

The chain carries TRBV18 and TRBJ1-2; D unresolved. The CDR3 has 13 amino acids. CDR1 and CDR2 (germline): KGHSH, LQKENI. V was shortened by 6 bases and J by 0 bases, with 8 bases between the two germline ends. CDR3 region: CASSRGPNYGYTF. CDR3 bases: TGTGCCAGCTCCCGGGGTCCTAACTATGGCTACACCTTC. The full variable domain, its missing parts supplied by reference TRBV18 and TRBJ1-2, is NAGVMQNPRHLVRRRGQEARLRCSPMKGHSHVYWYRQLPEEGLKFMVYLQKENIIDESGMPKERFSAEFPKEGPSILRIQQVVRGDSAAYFCASSRGPNYGYTFGSGTRLTVV.

The chain joins TRBV2 to TRBJ1-1, with D unresolved. Between the trimmed V and J ends, which lost 4 bases and 3 bases, there was a span of 9 bases. Germline V gene data show CDR1 as SNHLY and CDR2 as FYNNEI. This CDR3 region has 13 residues. This chain's CDR3 is CASSAGEYTEAFF. The CDR3, as DNA: TGTGCCAGCAGTGCTGGGGAATACACTGAAGCTTTCTTT. Complete variable domain (other parts from reference TRBV2 and TRBJ1-1): EPEVTQTPSHQVTQMGQEVILRCVPISNHLYFYWYRQILGQKVEFLVSFYNNEISEKSEIFDDQFSVERPDGSNFTLKIRSTKLEDSAMYFCASSAGEYTEAFFGQGTRLTVV.

The rearrangement joins TRBV2 to TRBJ1-4; 11 bases are shared with TRBD1. The CDR3 loop spans 14 amino acids. Germline V gene sequence: CDR1 SNHLY, CDR2 FYNNEI. Trimming removed 8 bases from V and 7 bases from J; junction bases left unmatched: 6. The CDR3 reads CASRYGTGGEKLFF. The CDR3 DNA reads TGTGCCAGCCGGTACGGGACAGGGGGTGAAAAACTGTTTTTT.

The chain is built from TRBV7-2 and TRBJ1-4; D unresolved. The length of the CDR3 is 14 residues. Between the trimmed V and J ends, which lost 1 base and 2 bases, there was a span of 5 bases. Germline V gene data show CDR1 as SGHTA and CDR2 as FQGNSA. The CDR3 region has the DNA TGTGCCAGCAGCTTAGATAGGACTAATGAAAAACTGTTTTTT. It codes for CASSLDRTNEKLFF. The full variable domain, in which reference TRBV7-2 and TRBJ1-4 provide the parts outside the CDR3, is GAGVSQSPSNKVTEKGKDVELRCDPISGHTALYWYRQSLGQGLEFLIYFQGNSAPDKSGLPSDRFSAERTGGSVSTLTIQRTQQEDSAVYLCASSLDRTNEKLFFGSGTQLSVL.

This chain connects TRBV6-5 to TRBJ1-2; D is unresolved. There are 15 residues in the CDR3. With 5 bases removed from V and 6 bases from J, the gap between germline ends came to 19 bases. CDR1 is MNHEY, CDR2 SVGAGI, per germline. CDR3 DNA: TGTGCCAGCAGTCGGCAGGATGAGATAAAGCATGGCTACACCTTC. It specifies CASSRQDEIKHGYTF.

J is TRBJ1-6 and V is TRBV6-2 or TRBV6-3, with D possibly TRBD1 on 6 matching bases. CDR1 and CDR2 (germline): MNHEY, SVGEGT. Between the trimmed V and J ends, which lost 6 bases and 6 bases, there was a span of 12 bases. The CDR3 has 14 amino acids. The CDR3 here is CASSRDTFNSPLHF. The CDR3 DNA sequence: TGTGCCAGCAGCCGGGACACTTTTAATTCACCCCTCCACTTT.

In DNA form, the CDR3 reads TGTGCCAGCTCACTCGGACAGGGTCCTTTCTTC. This codes for CASSLGQGPFF. The rearrangement joins TRBV18 to TRBJ2-1; TRBD1 matches at 8 bases. The CDR3 length is 11 residues. V was pared by 4 bases and J by 16 bases, with 6 bases of the junction left unmatched. Germline V lookup: CDR1 KGHSH, CDR2 LQKENI. The variable domain in full, completed from reference TRBV18 and TRBJ2-1, reads NAGVMQNPRHLVRRRGQEARLRCSPMKGHSHVYWYRQLPEEGLKFMVYLQKENIIDESGMPKERFSAEFPKEGPSILRIQQVVRGDSAAYFCASSLGQGPFFGPGTRLTVL.

The chain uses TRBV20-1 and TRBJ2-1; the D gene is possibly TRBD2 (6 bases). CDR3 length: 11 amino acids. Germline-derived CDR1 and CDR2 are DFQATT and SNEGSKA (reference sequence). CDR3 in DNA: TGCACCCCGCGGGGATACAATGAGCAGTTCTTC. This gives the protein CTPRGYNEQFF.

This clone is a singleton in its sample. This rearrangement joins TRBV13 to TRBJ2-7, with D perhaps TRBD2 (6 bases). Germline CDR1 and CDR2: PRHDT and FYEKMQ (reference sequence). The CDR3 length is 12 residues. Trimming removed 4 bases from V and 2 bases from J, with 6 bases in between. The DNA for the CDR3 is TGTGCCAGCAGCTGGGGGGCCTACGAGCAGTACGTC. It yields the protein CASSWGAYEQYV.

The chain joins TRBV24-1 to TRBJ2-3; either TRBD1 or TRBD2 may fit D (5 bases each). The V end lost 3 bases, the J end lost 2 bases, and 11 bases lay between the germline ends. CDR1 and CDR2 (germline): KGHDR, SFDVKD. This CDR3 is 15 amino acids long. The CDR3 coding sequence is TGTGCCACCAGTGATGCCGGGGCTCCCACAGATACGCAGTATTTT. Translated: CATSDAGAPTDTQYF.

The chain employs TRBV5-6 and TRBJ1-2; D call uncertain. This CDR3 has 11 amino acids. Germline assignment: CDR1 SGHDT and CDR2 YYEEEE. V lost 2 bases, J lost 6 bases, and 5 bases lay in between. DNA for the CDR3: TGTGCCAGCAGCTTAGAGAATGGCTACACCTTC. This sequence encodes CASSLENGYTF.

The chain is built from TRBV2 and TRBJ2-3, with 11 bases aligning to TRBD2. The length of the CDR3 is 15 residues. CDR1 is SNHLY and CDR2 is FYNNEI in the germline V gene. With 4 bases clipped from V and 3 bases from J, the junction kept 3 bases outside the gene matches. The CDR3 DNA reads TGTGCCAGCAGTGGAACTAGCGGGAGTACAGATACGCAGTATTTT. Its translation: CASSGTSGSTDTQYF.

This clone appeared a single time. V and J are TRBV28 and TRBJ1-5; D is unresolved. The CDR3 totals 15 residues. Germline assignment: CDR1 MDHEN and CDR2 SYDVKM. Trimming left V 5 bases short and J 10 bases short, with 21 bases between. The CDR3 is CASSPRHESIGPQHF. Written as DNA, the CDR3 is TGTGCCAGCAGTCCTCGACACGAGTCTATCGGCCCCCAGCATTTT.

With respect to this clone: The same CDR3 can be traced to other DNA sequences in this sample. The chain has TRBV7-3 and TRBJ2-2; no clear D gene. V was pared by 6 bases and J by 5 bases, with 7 bases between. Germline CDR1 and CDR2: SGHTA and FQGTGA. The CDR3 length is 12 residues. CDR3 coding DNA: TGTGCCAGCAGTCCCAGGACCGGGGAGCTGTTTTTT. Protein sequence: CASSPRTGELFF.

The J gene is TRBJ2-1, the V gene TRBV7-9, with 13 bases matching TRBD2. The CDR3 contains 18 residues. Trimming removed 3 bases from V and 8 bases from J; junction bases left unmatched: 13. CDR1 and CDR2 from the germline V gene are SEHNR and FQNEAQ (reference sequence). DNA for the CDR3: TGTGCCAGCAGCTTCGGGACTAGCGGGGCGGCCAACTTATATGAGCAGTTCTTC. It codes for CASSFGTSGAANLYEQFF.

This chain uses TRBV10-3 with TRBJ2-6; 10 bases match TRBD1. The CDR3 loop spans 17 amino acids. Germline CDR1 ENHRY, CDR2 SYGVKD. Trimming removed 8 bases from V and 1 base from J; junction bases left unmatched: 8. The CDR3 sequence is CAIGPLDRGSGANVLTF. CDR3 nucleotide sequence: TGTGCCATCGGTCCGTTGGACAGGGGGTCTGGGGCCAACGTCCTGACTTTC.

This clone was observed once. V is TRBV19 and J is TRBJ1-5; the match to TRBD1 covers 7 bases. V shed 6 bases and J 1 base; nucleotides not matched to a gene: 15. The V gene's germline CDR1 is LNHDA and CDR2 SQIVND (reference sequence). The CDR3 spans 18 residues. CDR3: CASSKPPGTVKSNQPQHF. As DNA, the CDR3 is TGTGCCAGTAGCAAACCGCCGGGGACAGTAAAAAGCAATCAGCCCCAGCATTTT.

The chain has TRBV10-3 and TRBJ2-5; 10 bases match TRBD2. The J segment lost 1 base and the V segment lost 6 bases, leaving 2 bases of the junction unmatched. The CDR3 contains 14 residues. Germline values: CDR1 ENHRY, CDR2 SYGVKD. DNA for the CDR3: TGTGCCATCAGGGCTAGCGGGGGCCAAGAGACCCAGTACTTC. Amino acid sequence: CAIRASGGQETQYF.

The chain combines TRBV5-6 with TRBJ1-6, with TRBD1 identical over 10 bases. The CDR3 runs to 15 residues. Looked up from germline, CDR1 is SGHDT and CDR2 is YYEEEE. Losses at the gene ends were 5 bases for V and 9 bases for J; bases not matched to a gene: 8. CDR3 sequence reads: CASRPTGTGVSPLHF. For the CDR3, the DNA is TGTGCCAGCAGACCTACCGGGACAGGGGTTTCACCCCTCCACTTT.